A selection of T cell receptor beta chains follows, all from one sample in a study of cytomegalovirus exposure and HLA in healthy donors. Clones were read by immunoSEQ multiplex PCR, and TCRdb kept only the in-frame ones, dropping some. The data contain almost 200,000 clones, roughly 85% of them singletons. What was sequenced was PBMCs. All receptors come from a woman aged 30 to 39 in good health and CMV-seropositive. Each CDR3 is given without its conserved first and last residue. Fields, in order: D gene, V gene, CDR3 protein. A D gene is named only where the DNA matches it firmly.

>TRBD2|TRBV30
AWSVRASGFWNEQF
>TRBD1|TRBV29-1
SVDGQGHEQY
>-|TRBV2
ASSVPVGTQY
>-|TRBV6-6
ASSYSQGNYYEQY
>TRBD1|TRBV7-9
ASSSGGRSYNEQF
>TRBD1|TRBV6-5
ASSYGGTVNTEAF
>TRBD1|TRBV6-5
ASSYLAGGVTEAF
>TRBD1|TRBV10-3
AISQGQNSYNEQF
>-|TRBV4-2
ASSQDLPGQVFGQPQH
>TRBD1|TRBV7-9
AITQGDLYGYT
>-|TRBV10-1
ASSFTGKTEAF
>TRBD2|TRBV4-3
ASSQTRSGGAQYNEQF
>-|TRBV19
ASSRGSGTEAF
>-|TRBV7-8
ASSRQVNTGELF
>-|TRBV4-1
ASSQVQVGDYGYT
>-|TRBV19
ASSMLGMNTEAF
>-|TRBV9
ASSVAIKGGGYT
>-|TRBV29-1
SARTDTQY
>-|TRBV5-1
ASTRWAASNTGELF
>-|TRBV5-1
ASSLGARDSTDTQY
>TRBD1|TRBV7-2
ASSLLGQGAPNEQF
>-|TRBV2
ASSVVFGASNEKLF
>TRBD1|TRBV5-6
ASSFNRGHEQY
>-|TRBV4-2
ASSPLGGFQETQY
>TRBD1|TRBV7-2
ASSLASQGAVSPLH
>TRBD1|TRBV9
ASSVSWDRVTEAF
>-|TRBV11-2
ASSLGQEKLF
>TRBD1|TRBV13
ASSIRDRVSFETQY
>-|TRBV7-8
ASSLMSWPGGNQPQH
>TRBD1|TRBV5-6
ASSLLGRGLETQY
>TRBD1|TRBV29-1
SVTGTGAYEQY
>-|TRBV13
ASSLLGETRETQY
>TRBD1|TRBV11-2
ASSLVGQAGYT
>TRBD1|TRBV7-9
ASSLAQGAGEKLF
>-|TRBV6-5
ASIQGGPGNTIY
>-|TRBV4-2
ASSQGRAYNEQF
>TRBD2|TRBV5-1
ASNDVASGGDTQY
>-|TRBV2
ASSVRQGRTDTQY
>-|TRBV27
ASSYDRPGSPLH
>TRBD2|TRBV19
ASSGGLAVMSEQY
>TRBD1|TRBV6-5
ASSSGQENEKLF
>TRBD2|TRBV4-1
ASSGSGGYNEQF
>-|TRBV10-3
ATAALADTEAF
>TRBD1|TRBV19
ASCTRGQGCEKLF
>-|TRBV5-4
ASSLGGPGSSDEQY
>-|TRBV4-1
ASGQGRGTIY
>-|TRBV11-3
ASSLGTYHNEQF
>TRBD1|TRBV19
AKPGQGKTGELF
>-|TRBV5-6
ASSLETDAQY
>-|TRBV29-1
SVDGTLGTEAF
>TRBD2|TRBV4-1
ASSQGGTSDSQETQY
>TRBD1|TRBV5-6
ASSLGDSMNTEAF
>-|TRBV4-2
ASKESSYNEQF
>-|TRBV6-5
ASSYGGGVVTEAF